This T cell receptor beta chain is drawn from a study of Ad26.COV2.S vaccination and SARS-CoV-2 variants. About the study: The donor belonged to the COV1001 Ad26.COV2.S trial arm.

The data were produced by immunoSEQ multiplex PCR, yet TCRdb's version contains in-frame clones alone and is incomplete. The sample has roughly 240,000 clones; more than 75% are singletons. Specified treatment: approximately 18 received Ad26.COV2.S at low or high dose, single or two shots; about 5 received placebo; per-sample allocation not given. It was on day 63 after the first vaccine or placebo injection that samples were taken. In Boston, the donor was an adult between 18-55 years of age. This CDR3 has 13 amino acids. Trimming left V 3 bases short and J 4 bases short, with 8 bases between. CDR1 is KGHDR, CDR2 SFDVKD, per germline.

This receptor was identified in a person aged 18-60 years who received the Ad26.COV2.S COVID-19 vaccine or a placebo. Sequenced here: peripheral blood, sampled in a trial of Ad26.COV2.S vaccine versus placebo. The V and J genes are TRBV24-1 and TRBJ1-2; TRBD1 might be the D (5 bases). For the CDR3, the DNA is TGTGCCACCAGTGATCGAGACAGCTATGGCTACACCTTC. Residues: CATSDRDSYGYTF.